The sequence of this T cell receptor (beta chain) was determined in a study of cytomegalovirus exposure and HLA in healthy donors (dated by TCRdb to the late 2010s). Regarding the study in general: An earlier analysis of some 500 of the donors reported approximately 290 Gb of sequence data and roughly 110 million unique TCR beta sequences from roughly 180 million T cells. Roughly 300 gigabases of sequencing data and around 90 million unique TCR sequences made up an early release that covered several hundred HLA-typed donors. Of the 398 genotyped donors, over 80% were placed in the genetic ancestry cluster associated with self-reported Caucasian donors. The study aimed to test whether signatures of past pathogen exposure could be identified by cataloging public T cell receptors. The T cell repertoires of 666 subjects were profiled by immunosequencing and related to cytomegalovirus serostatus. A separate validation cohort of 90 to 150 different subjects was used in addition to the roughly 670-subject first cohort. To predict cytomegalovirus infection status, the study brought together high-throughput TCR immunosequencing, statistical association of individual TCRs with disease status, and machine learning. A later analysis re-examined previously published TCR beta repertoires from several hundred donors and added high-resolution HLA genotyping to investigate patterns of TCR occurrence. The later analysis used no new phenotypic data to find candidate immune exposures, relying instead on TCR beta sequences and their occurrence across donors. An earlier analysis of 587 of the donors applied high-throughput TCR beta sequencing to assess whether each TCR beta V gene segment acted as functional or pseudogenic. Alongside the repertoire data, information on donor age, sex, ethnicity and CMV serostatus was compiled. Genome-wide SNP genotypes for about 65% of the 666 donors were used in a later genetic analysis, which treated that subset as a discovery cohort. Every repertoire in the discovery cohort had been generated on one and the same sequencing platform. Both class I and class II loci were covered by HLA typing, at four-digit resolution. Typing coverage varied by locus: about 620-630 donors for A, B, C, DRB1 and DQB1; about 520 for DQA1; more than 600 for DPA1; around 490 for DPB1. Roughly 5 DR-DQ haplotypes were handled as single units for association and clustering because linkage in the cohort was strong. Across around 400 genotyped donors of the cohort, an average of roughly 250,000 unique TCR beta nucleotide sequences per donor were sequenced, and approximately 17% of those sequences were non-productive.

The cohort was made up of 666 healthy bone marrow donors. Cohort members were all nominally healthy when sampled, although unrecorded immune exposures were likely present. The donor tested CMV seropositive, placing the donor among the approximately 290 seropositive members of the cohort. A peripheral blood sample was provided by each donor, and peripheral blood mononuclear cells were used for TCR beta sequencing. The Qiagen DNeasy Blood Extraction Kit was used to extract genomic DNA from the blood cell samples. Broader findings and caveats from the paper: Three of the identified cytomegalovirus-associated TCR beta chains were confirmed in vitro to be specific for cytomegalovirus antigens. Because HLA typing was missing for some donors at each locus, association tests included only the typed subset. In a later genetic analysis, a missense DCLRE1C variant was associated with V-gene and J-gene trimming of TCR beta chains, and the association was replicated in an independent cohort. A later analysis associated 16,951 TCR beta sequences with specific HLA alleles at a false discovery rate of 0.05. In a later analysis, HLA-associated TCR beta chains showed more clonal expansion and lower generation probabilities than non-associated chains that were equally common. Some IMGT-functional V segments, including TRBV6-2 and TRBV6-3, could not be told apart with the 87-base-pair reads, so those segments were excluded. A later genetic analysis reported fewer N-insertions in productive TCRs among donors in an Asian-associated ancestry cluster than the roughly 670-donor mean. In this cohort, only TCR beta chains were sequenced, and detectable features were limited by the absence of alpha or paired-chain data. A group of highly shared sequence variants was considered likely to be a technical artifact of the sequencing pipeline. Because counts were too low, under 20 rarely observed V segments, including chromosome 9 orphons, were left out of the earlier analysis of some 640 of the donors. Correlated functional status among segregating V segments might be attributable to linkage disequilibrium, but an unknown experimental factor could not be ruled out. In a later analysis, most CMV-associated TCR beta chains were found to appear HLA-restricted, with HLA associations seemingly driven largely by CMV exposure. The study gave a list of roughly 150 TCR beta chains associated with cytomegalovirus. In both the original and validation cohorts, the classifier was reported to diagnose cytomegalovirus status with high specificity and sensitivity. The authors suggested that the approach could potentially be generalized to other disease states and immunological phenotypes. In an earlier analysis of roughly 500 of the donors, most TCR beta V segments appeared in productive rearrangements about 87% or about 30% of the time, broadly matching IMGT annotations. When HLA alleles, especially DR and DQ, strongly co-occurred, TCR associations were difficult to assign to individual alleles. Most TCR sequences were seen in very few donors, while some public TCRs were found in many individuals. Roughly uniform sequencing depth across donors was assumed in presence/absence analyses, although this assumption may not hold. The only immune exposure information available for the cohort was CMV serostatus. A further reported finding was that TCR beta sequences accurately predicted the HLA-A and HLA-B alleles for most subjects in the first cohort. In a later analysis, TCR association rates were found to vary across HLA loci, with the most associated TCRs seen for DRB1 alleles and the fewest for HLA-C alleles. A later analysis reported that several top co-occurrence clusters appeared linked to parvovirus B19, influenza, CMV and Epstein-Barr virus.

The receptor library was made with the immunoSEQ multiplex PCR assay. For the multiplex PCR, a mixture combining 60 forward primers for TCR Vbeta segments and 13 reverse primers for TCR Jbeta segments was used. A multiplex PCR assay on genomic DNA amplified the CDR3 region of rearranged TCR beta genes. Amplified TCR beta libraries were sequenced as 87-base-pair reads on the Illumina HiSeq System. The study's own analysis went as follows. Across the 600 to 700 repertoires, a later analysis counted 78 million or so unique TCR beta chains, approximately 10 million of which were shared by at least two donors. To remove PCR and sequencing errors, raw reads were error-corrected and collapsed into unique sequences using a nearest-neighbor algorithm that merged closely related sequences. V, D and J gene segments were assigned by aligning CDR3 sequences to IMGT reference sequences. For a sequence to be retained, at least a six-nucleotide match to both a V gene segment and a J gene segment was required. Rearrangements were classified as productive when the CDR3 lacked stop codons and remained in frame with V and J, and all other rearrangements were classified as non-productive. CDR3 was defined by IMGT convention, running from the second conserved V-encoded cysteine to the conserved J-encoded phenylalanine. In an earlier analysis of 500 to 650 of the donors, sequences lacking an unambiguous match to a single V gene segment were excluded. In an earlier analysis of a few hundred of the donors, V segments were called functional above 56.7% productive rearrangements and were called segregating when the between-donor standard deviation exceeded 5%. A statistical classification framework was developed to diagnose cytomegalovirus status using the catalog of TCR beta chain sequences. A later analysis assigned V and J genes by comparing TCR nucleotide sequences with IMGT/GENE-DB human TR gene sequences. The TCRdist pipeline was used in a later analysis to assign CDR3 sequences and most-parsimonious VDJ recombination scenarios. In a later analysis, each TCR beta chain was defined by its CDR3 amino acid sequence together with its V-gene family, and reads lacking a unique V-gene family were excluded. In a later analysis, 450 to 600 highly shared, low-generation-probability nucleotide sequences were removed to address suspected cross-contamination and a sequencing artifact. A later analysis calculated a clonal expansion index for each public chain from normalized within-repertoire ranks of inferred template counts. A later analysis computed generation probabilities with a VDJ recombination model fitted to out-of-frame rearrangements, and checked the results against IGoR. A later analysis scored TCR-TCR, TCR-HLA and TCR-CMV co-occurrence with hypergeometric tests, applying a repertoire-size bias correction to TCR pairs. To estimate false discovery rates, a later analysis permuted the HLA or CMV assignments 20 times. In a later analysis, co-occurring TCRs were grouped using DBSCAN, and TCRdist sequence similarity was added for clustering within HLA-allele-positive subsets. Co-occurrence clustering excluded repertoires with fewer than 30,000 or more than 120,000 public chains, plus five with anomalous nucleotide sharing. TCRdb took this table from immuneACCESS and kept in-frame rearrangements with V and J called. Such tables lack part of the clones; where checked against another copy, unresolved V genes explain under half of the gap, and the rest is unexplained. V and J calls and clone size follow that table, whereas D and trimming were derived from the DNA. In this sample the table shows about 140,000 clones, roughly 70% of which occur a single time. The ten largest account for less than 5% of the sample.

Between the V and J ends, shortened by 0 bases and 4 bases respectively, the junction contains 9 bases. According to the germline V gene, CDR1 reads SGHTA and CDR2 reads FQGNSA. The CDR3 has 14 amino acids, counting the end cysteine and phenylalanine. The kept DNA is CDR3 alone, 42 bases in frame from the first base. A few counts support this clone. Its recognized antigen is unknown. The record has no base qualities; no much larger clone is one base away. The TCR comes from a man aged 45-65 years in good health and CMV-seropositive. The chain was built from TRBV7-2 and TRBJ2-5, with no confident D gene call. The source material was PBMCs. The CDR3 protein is CASSLALHLETQYF. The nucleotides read TGTGCCAGCAGCTTAGCATTACACCTAGAGACCCAGTACTTC.